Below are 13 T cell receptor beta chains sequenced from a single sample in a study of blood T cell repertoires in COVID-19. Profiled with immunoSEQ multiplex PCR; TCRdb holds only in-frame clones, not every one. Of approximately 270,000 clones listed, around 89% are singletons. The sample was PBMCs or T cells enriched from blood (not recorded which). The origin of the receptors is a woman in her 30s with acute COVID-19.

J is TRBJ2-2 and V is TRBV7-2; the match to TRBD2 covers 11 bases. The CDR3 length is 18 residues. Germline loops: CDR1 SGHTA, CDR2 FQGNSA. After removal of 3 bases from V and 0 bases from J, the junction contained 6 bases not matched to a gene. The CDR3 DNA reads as TGTGCCAGCAGCTTCCAAATACTAGCGGGAGCGAACACCGGGGAGCTGTTTTTT. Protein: CASSFQILAGANTGELFF. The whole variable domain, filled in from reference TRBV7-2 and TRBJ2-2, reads GAGVSQSPSNKVTEKGKDVELRCDPISGHTALYWYRQSLGQGLEFLIYFQGNSAPDKSGLPSDRFSAERTGGSVSTLTIQRTQQEDSAVYLCASSFQILAGANTGELFFGEGSRLTVL.

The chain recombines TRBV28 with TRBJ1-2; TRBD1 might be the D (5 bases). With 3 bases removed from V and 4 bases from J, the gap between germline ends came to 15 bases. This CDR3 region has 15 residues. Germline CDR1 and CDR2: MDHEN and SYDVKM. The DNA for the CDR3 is TGTGCCAGCAGTTTGGGGCAGTCTCATGGCTATGGCTACACCTTC. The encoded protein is CASSLGQSHGYGYTF.

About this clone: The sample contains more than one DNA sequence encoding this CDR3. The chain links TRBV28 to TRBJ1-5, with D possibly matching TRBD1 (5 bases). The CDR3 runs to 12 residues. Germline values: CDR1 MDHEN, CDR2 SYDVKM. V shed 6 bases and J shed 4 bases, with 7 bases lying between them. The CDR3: CASSDSNQPQHF. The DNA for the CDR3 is TGTGCCAGCAGCGACAGTAATCAGCCCCAGCATTTT.

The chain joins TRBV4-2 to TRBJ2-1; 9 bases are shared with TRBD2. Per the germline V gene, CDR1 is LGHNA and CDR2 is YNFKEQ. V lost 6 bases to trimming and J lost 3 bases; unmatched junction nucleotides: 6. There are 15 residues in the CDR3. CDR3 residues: CASRTGTSNYNEQFF. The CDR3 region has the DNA TGTGCCAGCAGAACCGGGACTAGCAACTACAATGAGCAGTTCTTC.

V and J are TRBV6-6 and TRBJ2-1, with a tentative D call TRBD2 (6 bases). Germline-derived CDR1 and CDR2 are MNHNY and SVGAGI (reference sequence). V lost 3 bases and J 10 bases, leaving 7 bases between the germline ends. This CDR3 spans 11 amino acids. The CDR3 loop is CASSYGGEQFF. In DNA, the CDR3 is TGTGCCAGCAGTTATGGGGGGGAGCAGTTCTTC.

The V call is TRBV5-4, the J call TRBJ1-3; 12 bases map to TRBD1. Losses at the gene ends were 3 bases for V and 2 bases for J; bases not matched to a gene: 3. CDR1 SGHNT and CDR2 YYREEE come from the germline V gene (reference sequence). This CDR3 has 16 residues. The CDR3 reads CASSWGQGAPGNTIYF. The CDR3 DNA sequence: TGTGCCAGCAGCTGGGGACAGGGGGCGCCTGGAAACACCATATATTTT.

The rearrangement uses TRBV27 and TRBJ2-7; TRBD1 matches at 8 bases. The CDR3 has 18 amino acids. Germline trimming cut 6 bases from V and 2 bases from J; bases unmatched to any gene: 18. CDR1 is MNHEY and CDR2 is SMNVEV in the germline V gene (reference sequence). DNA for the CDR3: TGTGCCAGCAGCACCCTGAGGACAGGGAATTTCGGGGCCTACGAGCAGTACTTC. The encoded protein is CASSTLRTGNFGAYEQYF.

The CDR3 region is CASNARQGPMNTEAFF. The CDR3, as DNA: TGTGCCAGCAACGCTAGACAGGGGCCTATGAACACTGAAGCTTTCTTT. V gene TRBV28 combines with J gene TRBJ1-1, with TRBD1 identical over 8 bases. CDR1 and CDR2 from the germline V gene are MDHEN and SYDVKM. There are 16 residues in the CDR3. The J segment lost 0 bases and the V segment lost 7 bases, leaving 10 bases of the junction unmatched. Using reference TRBV28 and TRBJ1-1 for the parts outside the CDR3, the full variable domain is DVKVTQSSRYLVKRTGEKVFLECVQDMDHENMFWYRQDPGLGLRLIYFSYDVKMKEKGDIPEGYSVSREKKERFSLILESASTNQTSMYLCASNARQGPMNTEAFFGQGTRLTVV.

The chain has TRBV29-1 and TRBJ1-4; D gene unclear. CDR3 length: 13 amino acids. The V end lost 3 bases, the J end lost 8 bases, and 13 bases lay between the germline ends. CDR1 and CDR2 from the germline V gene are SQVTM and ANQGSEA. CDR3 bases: TGCAGCGTTGATGTTGCGGGTGAAGAAAAACTGTTTTTT. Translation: CSVDVAGEEKLFF.

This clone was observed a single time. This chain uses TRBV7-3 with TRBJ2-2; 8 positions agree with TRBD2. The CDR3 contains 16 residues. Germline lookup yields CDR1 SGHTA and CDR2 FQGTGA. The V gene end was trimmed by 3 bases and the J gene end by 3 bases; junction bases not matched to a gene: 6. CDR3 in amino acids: CASSFVPGLDTGELFF. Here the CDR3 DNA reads TGTGCCAGCAGCTTTGTACCGGGACTAGACACCGGGGAGCTGTTTTTT.

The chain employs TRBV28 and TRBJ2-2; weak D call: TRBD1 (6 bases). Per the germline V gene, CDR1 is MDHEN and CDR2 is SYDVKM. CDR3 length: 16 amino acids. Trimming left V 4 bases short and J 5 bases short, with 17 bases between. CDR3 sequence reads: CASSSIQGFDTGELFF. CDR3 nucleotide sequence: TGTGCCAGCAGTTCAATACAGGGATTTGATACCGGGGAGCTGTTTTTT.

The chain's CDR3 is CASSWASRGALDEQYF. For the CDR3, the DNA is TGTGCCAGCAGTTGGGCTAGCAGGGGGGCCCTCGACGAGCAGTACTTC. The chain carries TRBV6-2 or TRBV6-3 and TRBJ2-7, with D possibly being TRBD1 (7 bases). Germline-derived CDR1 and CDR2 are MNHEY and SVGEGT. The CDR3 contains 16 residues. Trimming shortened V by 4 bases and J by 5 bases, and 21 bases separated the two germline ends.

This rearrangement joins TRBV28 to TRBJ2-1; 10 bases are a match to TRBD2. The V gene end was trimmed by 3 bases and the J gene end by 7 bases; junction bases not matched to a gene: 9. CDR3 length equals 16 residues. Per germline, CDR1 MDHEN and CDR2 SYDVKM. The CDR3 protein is CASSFSSGRGRNEQFF. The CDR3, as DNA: TGTGCCAGCAGTTTCTCTAGCGGGAGAGGTCGGAATGAGCAGTTCTTC.